Following are 8 T cell receptor beta chains from one sample sequenced in a study of regulatory T cells in long-lasting Graves disease. The sample's time point: newly diagnosed GD, antithyroid drugs for less than 3 months. With RNA extracted from PBMCs as input, the TCR library was made. Through Arm-PCR of CDR3 regions and iRepertoire HTBI primers, TCR beta libraries were built. In TCRdb, the multiplex PCR reads were re-called with MiXCR into one record per CDR3 protein. The sample shows 560,000 or so distinct CDR3 sequences, 15% to 20% of them seen only once. This same sample was also part of a study on T cells in Graves' hyperthyroidism and ophthalmopathy.

The sample consisted of peripheral blood mononuclear cells (PBMCs), taken at new diagnosis, from a patient treated with antithyroid drugs. The receptors here all came from a man in his late teens or twenties with Graves disease.

This chain links TRBV9 with TRBJ2-7, with 8 bases that match TRBD2. The CDR3 has 15 residues. Germline V gene data show CDR1 as SGDLS and CDR2 as YYNGEE. V shed 0 bases, J shed 3 bases, and the junction held 5 bases outside the gene matches. The CDR3 here is CASSVAGGPDYEQYF. The CDR3 DNA follows: TGTGCCAGCAGCGTAGCGGGAGGGCCGGACTACGAGCAGTACTTC.

This clonotype was seen many times. The J gene is TRBJ2-1, the V gene TRBV12-3 or TRBV12-4; 8 nucleotides align to TRBD2. The V and J ends lost 3 bases and 5 bases, in that order; junction bases with no gene match: 3. The CDR3 loop spans 14 amino acids. The CDR3 here is CASSLSGSNNEQFF. CDR3 DNA: TGTGCCAGCAGTTTGAGCGGGAGTAACAATGAGCAGTTCTTC.

This clonotype showed up many times. This chain uses TRBV2 with TRBJ2-7; maybe TRBD2 (5 bases). From germline, CDR1 is SNHLY and CDR2 FYNNEI. The germline V and J ends were trimmed by 6 bases and 2 bases, with 8 bases remaining between them. CDR3 length: 12 residues. The CDR3 sequence is CASSGGAYEQYF. The DNA for the CDR3 is TGTGCCAGCAGCGGAGGCGCCTACGAGCAGTACTTC.

This clonotype came up many times. The chain combines TRBV6-9 with TRBJ2-7, with a possible D match to TRBD2 (6 bases). Between the trimmed V and J ends, which lost 4 bases and 7 bases, there was a span of 17 bases. The germline gives CDR1 MNHGY, CDR2 SVAAGI. The CDR3 covers 14 residues. The DNA of the CDR3 is TGTGCCAGCAGTTTAGGACTACGCGGTATGGAGCAGTACTTC. Translated, it gives CASSLGLRGMEQYF.

This CDR3 reads CASSQGAPGTVTHGYTF. The DNA of the CDR3 is TGCGCCAGCAGCCAAGGGGCCCCAGGGACAGTGACCCATGGCTACACCTTC. The chain combines TRBV4-1 with TRBJ1-2; 7 bases line up with TRBD1. The V and J ends lost 1 base and 6 bases, in that order; junction bases with no gene match: 14. Germline assignment: CDR1 MGHRA and CDR2 YSYEKL. The CDR3 consists of 17 residues.

With regard to this clonotype: This may stem from a read error, because a much larger clone lies one nucleotide away. The V and J genes are TRBV7-9 and TRBJ1-2; perhaps TRBD1 as D (6 bases). Germline values: CDR1 SEHNR, CDR2 FQNEAQ (reference sequence). The CDR3 runs to 13 residues. The CDR3 reads CVSSLSRGHGYTF. The CDR3 DNA reads as TGTGTCAGCAGCTTAAGCAGGGGCCATGGCTACACCTTC.

The chain recombines TRBV18 with TRBJ1-1; D might be TRBD1 (5 bases). V gave up 5 bases and J gave up 0 bases, with 16 bases separating them. CDR1 KGHSH and CDR2 LQKENI come from the germline V gene. This CDR3 is 16 amino acids long. The CDR3 nucleotides are TGTGCCAGCTCAGAGGGATACAGGAACATGAACACTGAAGCTTTCTTT. It is translated as CASSEGYRNMNTEAFF. Filled out from reference TRBV18 and TRBJ1-1, the complete variable domain reads NAGVMQNPRHLVRRRGQEARLRCSPMKGHSHVYWYRQLPEEGLKFMVYLQKENIIDESGMPKERFSAEFPKEGPSILRIQQVVRGDSAAYFCASSEGYRNMNTEAFFGQGTRLTVV.

CDR3 DNA: TGTGCCAGCAGTTACGTTTTCTCTGGGGCCAACGTCCTGACTTTC. Translation: CASSYVFSGANVLTF. The V and J genes are TRBV6-5 and TRBJ2-6; no definite D call. CDR1 is MNHEY, CDR2 SVGAGI, per germline. The CDR3 spans 15 residues. Trimming stripped 2 bases from V and 0 bases from J, with 5 bases between.